This TCR beta chain was recorded in a study of blood T cell repertoires in COVID-19. About the study: The samples span acute and convalescent COVID-19 from the United States, Italy and Spain.

Source study methods: From reference gene primer amplification, estimates of nucleated cell counts were derived. The table came from immunoSEQ multiplex PCR; TCRdb's copy has only in-frame clones and leaves some out. That table gives V, J and clone size, and the DNA gave D and trimming. The sample carries tens of thousands of clones, more than 80% recorded once. The clonotype originates from a man in his 60s with acute or convalescent COVID-19. Sequencing was performed on peripheral blood.

The CDR3 reads CASSTGAAYGYTF. The CDR3 DNA reads as TGTGCCAGCAGCACTGGGGCGGCGTATGGCTACACCTTC. The chain carries TRBV7-2 and TRBJ1-2; perhaps TRBD1 as D (5 bases). Germline V gives CDR1 SGHTA, CDR2 FQGNSA. Between the trimmed V and J ends, which lost 5 bases and 5 bases, there was a span of 12 bases. The CDR3 has 13 amino acids.